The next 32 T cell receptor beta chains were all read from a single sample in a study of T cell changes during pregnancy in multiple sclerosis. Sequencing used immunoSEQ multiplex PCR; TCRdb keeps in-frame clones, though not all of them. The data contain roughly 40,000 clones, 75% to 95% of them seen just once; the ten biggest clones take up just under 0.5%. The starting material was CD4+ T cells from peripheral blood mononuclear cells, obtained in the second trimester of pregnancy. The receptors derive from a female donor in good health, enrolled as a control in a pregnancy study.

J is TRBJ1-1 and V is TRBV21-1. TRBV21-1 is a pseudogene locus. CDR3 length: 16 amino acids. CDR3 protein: CASSLHIATLRTEAFF. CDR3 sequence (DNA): TGTGCCAGCAGCCTCCACATAGCTACACTTCGCACTGAAGCTTTCTTT.

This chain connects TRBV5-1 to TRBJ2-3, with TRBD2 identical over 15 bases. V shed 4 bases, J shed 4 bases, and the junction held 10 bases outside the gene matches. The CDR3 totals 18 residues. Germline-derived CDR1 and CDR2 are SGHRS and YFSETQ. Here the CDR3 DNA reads TGCGCCAGCAGCGGCCGGGGACTAGCGGGGGGCAGATCAGATACGCAGTATTTT. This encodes CASSGRGLAGGRSDTQYF.

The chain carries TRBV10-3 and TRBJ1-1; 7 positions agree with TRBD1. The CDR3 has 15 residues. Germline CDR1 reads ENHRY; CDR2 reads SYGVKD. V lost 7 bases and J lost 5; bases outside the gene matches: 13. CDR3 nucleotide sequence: TGTGCCATCACTAGGGCCGGGACAGAATTTACTGAAGCTTTCTTT. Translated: CAITRAGTEFTEAFF.

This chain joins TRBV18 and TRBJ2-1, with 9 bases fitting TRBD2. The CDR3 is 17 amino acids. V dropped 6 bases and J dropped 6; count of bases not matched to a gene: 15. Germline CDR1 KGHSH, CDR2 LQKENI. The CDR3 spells CASSLLAGIKEGNEQFF. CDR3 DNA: TGTGCCAGCTCCCTTCTAGCGGGGATAAAAGAGGGCAATGAGCAGTTCTTC.

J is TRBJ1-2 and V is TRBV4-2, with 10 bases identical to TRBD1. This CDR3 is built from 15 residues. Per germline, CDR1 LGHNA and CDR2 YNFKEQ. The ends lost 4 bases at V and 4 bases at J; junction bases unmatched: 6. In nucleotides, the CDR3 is TGTGCCAGCAGCCGTGGGACAGGGGAATTCTATGGCTACACCTTC. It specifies CASSRGTGEFYGYTF.

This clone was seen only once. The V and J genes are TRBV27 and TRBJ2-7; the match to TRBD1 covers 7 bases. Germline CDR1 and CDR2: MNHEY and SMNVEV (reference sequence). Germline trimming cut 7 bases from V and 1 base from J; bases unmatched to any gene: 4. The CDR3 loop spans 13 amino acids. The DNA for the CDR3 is TGTGCCAGCACAGACAGGGTTTCCTACGAGCAGTACTTC. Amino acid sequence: CASTDRVSYEQYF.

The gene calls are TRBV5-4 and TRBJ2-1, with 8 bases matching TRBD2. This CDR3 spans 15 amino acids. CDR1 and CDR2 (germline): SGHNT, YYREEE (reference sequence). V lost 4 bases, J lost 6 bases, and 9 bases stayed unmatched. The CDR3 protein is CASSGSWTSPNEQFF. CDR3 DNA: TGTGCCAGCAGCGGGTCTTGGACTAGCCCCAATGAGCAGTTCTTC.

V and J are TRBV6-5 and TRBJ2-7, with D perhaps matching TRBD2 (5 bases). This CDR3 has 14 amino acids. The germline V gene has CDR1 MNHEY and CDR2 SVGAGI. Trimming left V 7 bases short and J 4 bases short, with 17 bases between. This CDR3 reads CASMRAGMEYEQYF. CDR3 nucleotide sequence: TGTGCCAGCATGCGGGCCGGGATGGAGTACGAGCAGTACTTC.

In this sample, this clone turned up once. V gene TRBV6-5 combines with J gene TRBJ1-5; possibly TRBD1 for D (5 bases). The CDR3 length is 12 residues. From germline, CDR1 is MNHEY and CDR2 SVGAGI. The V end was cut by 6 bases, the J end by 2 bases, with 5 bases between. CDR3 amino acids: CASRQGNQPQHF. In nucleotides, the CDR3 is TGTGCCAGCAGACAGGGCAATCAGCCCCAGCATTTT.

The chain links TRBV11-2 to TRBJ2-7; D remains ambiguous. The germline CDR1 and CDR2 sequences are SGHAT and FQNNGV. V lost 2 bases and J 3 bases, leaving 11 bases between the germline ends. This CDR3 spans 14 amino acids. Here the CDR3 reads CASSLPRKDYEQYF. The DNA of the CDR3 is TGTGCCAGCAGCTTACCGCGTAAAGACTACGAGCAGTACTTC.

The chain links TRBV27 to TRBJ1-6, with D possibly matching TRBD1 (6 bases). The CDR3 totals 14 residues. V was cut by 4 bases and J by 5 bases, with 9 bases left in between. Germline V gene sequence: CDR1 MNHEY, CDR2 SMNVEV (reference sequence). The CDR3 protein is CASSSRTDNSPLHF. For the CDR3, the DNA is TGTGCCAGCAGTTCCCGGACAGATAATTCACCCCTCCACTTT.

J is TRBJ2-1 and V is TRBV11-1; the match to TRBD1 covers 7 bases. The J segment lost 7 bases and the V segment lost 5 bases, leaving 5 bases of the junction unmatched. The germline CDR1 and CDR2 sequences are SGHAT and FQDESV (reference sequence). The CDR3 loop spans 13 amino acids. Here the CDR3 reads CASSPGTVNEQFF. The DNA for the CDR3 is TGTGCCAGCAGCCCCGGGACAGTAAATGAGCAGTTCTTC.

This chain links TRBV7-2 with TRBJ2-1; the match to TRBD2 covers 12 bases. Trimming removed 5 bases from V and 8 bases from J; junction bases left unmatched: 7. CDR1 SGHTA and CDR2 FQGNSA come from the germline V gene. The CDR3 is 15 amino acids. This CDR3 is CASSLGLAGLDEQFF. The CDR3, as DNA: TGTGCCAGCAGCCTCGGACTAGCGGGGTTGGATGAGCAGTTCTTC.

CDR3 loop: CASRTQGAGEKLFF. The CDR3 bases are TGTGCCAGCAGAACCCAGGGGGCAGGGGAAAAACTGTTTTTT. The chain carries TRBV7-9 and TRBJ1-4, with 8 positions matching TRBD1. Trimming at V came to 6 bases and at J to 8 bases, leaving 8 bases not matched to a gene. Germline V gene lookup returns CDR1 SEHNR and CDR2 FQNEAQ (reference sequence). This CDR3 has 14 residues.

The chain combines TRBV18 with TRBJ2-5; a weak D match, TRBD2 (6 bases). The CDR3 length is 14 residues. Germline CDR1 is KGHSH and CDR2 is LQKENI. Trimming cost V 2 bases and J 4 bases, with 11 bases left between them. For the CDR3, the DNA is TGTGCCAGCTCACCAAGTGCGGGGATAGAGACCCAGTACTTC. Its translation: CASSPSAGIETQYF.

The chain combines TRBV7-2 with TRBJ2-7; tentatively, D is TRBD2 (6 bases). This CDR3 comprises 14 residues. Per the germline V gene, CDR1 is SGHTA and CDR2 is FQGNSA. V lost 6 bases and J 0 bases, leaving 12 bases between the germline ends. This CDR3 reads CASRFGGNSYEQYF. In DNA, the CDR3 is TGTGCCAGCAGATTCGGCGGGAACTCCTACGAGCAGTACTTC.

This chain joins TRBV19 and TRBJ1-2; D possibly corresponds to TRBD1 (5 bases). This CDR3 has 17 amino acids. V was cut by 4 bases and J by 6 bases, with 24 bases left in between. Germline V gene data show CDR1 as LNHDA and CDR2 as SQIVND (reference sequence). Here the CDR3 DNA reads TGTGCCAGTAGTACCGGTCCACAGGAAAAGCAAGGTGATGGCTACACCTTC. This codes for CASSTGPQEKQGDGYTF.

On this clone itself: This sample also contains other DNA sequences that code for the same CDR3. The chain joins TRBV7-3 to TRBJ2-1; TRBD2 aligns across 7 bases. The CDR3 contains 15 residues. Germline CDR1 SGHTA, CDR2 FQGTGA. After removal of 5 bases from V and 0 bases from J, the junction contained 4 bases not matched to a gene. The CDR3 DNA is TGTGCCAGCAGCCCGTCTAGCGGCTCCTACAATGAGCAGTTCTTC. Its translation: CASSPSSGSYNEQFF.

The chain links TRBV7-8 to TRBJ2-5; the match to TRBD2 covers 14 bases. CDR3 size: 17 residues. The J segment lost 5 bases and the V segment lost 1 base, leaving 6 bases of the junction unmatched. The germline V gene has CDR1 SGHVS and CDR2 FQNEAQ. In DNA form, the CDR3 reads TGTGCCAGCAGCTTAGTAGGACTAGCGGGGGGTTTTGAGACCCAGTACTTC. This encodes CASSLVGLAGGFETQYF.

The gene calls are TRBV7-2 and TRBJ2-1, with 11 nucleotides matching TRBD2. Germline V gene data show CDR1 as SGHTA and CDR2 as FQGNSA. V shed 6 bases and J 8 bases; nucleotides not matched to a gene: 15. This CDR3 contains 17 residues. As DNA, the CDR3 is TGTGCCAGCAGGCACACAGGGACTAGCGGCCAGGTGGATGAGCAGTTCTTC. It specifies CASRHTGTSGQVDEQFF.

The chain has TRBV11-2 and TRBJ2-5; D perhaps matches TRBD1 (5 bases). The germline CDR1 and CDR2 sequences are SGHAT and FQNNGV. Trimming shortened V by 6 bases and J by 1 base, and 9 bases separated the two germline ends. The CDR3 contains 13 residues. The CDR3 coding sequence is TGTGCCAGCAGACGACAGTCCCAAGAGACCCAGTACTTC. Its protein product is CASRRQSQETQYF.

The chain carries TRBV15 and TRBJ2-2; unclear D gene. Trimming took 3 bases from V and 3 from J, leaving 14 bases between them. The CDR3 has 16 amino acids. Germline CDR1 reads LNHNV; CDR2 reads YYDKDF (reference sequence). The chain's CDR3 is CATSSPGAAHTGELFF. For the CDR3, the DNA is TGTGCCACCAGCAGCCCCGGCGCGGCCCACACCGGGGAGCTGTTTTTT.

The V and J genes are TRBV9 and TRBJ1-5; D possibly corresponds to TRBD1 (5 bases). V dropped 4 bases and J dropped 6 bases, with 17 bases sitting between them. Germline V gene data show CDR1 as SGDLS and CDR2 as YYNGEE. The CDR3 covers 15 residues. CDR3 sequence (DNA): TGTGCCAGCAGCCCCACGGCGGACATTCCTCAGCCCCAGCATTTT. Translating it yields CASSPTADIPQPQHF.

CDR3 sequence: CASKTSPAADTQYF. The CDR3 coding sequence is TGTGCCAGCAAAACTAGCCCTGCGGCAGATACGCAGTATTTT. This chain joins TRBV11-2 and TRBJ2-3, with D perhaps matching TRBD2 (6 bases). The CDR3 runs 14 residues. V was trimmed by 7 bases and J by 4 bases, leaving 15 bases between them. CDR1 is SGHAT, CDR2 FQNNGV, per germline. Filled out from reference TRBV11-2 and TRBJ2-3, the complete variable domain reads EAGVAQSPRYKIIEKRQSVAFWCNPISGHATLYWYQQILGQGPKLLIQFQNNGVVDDSQLPKDRFSAERLKGVDSTLKIQPAKLEDSAVYLCASKTSPAADTQYFGPGTRLTVL.

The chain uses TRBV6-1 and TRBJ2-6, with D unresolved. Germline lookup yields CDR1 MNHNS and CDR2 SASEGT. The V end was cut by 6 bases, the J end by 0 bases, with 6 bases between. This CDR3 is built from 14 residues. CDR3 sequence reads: CASSLRSGANVLTF. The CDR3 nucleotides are TGTGCCAGCAGCCTTCGCTCTGGGGCCAACGTCCTGACTTTC.

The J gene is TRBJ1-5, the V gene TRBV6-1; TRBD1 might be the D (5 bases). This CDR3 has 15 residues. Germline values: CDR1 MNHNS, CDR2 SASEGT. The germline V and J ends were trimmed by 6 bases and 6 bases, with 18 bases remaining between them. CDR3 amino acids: CASRRGGQGSQPQHF. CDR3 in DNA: TGTGCCAGCAGAAGGGGTGGGCAGGGAAGTCAGCCCCAGCATTTT.

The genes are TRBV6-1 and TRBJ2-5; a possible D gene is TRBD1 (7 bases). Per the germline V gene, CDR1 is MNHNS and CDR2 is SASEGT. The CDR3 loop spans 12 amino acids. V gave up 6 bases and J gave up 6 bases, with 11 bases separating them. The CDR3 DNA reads TGTGCCAGCAGCGCAGGGGGGCAGACCCAGTACTTC. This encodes CASSAGGQTQYF.

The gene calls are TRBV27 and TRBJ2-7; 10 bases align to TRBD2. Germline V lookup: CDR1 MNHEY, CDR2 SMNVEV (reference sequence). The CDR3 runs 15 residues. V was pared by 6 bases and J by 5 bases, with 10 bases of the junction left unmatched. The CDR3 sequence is CASSGTGLAYNEQYF. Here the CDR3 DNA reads TGTGCCAGCAGCGGGACGGGACTAGCGTACAACGAGCAGTACTTC.

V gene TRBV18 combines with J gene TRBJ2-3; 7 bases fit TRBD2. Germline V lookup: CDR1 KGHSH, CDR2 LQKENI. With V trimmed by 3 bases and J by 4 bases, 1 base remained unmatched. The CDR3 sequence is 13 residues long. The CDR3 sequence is CASSPRGADTQYF. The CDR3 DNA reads TGTGCCAGCTCACCCCGGGGGGCAGATACGCAGTATTTT.

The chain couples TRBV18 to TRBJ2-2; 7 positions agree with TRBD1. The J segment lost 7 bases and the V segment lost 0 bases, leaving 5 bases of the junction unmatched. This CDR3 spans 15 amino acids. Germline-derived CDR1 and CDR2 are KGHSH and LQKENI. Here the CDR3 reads CASSPPQGVGGELFF. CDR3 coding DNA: TGTGCCAGCTCACCACCCCAGGGGGTCGGCGGGGAGCTGTTTTTT.

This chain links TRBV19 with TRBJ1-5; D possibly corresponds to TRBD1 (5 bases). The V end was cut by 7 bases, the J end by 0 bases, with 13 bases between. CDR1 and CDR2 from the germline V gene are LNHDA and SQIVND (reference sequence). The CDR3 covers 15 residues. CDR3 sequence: CASTPDSYSNQPQHF. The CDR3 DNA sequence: TGTGCCAGTACCCCCGACAGTTATAGCAATCAGCCCCAGCATTTT.

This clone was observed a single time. CDR3 loop: CASSQAAGTSGRTVYEQYF. CDR3 coding DNA: TGTGCCAGCAGCCAAGCTGCCGGGACTAGCGGGAGAACGGTCTACGAGCAGTACTTC. This chain uses TRBV14 with TRBJ2-7; 14 nucleotides line up with TRBD2. Germline CDR1 and CDR2: SGHDN and FVKESK. V lost 1 base, J lost 3 bases, and 11 bases stayed unmatched. The CDR3 loop spans 19 amino acids.